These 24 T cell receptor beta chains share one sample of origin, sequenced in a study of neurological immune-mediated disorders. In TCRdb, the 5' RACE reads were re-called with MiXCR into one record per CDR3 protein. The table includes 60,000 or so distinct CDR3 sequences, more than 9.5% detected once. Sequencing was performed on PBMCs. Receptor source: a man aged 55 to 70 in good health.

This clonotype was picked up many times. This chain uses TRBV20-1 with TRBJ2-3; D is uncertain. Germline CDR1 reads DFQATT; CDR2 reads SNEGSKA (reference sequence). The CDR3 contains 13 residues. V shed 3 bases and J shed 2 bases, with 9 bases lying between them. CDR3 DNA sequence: TGCAGTGCTAGTGAGCAAAACACAGATACGCAGTATTTT. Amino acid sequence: CSASEQNTDTQYF.

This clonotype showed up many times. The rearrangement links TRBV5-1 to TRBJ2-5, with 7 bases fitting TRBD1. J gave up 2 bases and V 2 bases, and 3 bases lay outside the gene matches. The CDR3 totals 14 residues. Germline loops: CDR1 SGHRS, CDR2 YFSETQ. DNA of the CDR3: TGCGCCAGCAGCTTTACAGGGGTTCAAGAGACCCAGTACTTC. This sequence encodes CASSFTGVQETQYF.

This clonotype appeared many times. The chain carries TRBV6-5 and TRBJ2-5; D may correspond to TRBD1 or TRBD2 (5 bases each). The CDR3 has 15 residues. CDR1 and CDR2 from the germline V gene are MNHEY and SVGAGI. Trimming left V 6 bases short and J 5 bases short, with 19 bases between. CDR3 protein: CASRLGAVRGETQYF. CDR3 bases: TGTGCCAGCAGGCTCGGGGCGGTGAGAGGGGAGACCCAGTACTTC.

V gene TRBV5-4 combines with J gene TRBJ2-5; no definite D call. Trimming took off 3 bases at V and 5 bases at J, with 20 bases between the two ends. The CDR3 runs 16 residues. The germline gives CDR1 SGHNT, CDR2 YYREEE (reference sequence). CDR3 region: CASSSYSWGASETQYF. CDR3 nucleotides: TGTGCCAGCAGCTCCTATAGCTGGGGTGCTTCGGAGACCCAGTACTTC.

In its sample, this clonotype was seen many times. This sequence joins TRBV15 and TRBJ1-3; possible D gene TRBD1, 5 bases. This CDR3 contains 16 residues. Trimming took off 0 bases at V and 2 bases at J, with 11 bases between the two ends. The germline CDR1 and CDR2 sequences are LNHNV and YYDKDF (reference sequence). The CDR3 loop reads CATSRDPGGAGNTIYF. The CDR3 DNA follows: TGTGCCACCAGCAGAGATCCGGGGGGTGCTGGAAACACCATATATTTT.

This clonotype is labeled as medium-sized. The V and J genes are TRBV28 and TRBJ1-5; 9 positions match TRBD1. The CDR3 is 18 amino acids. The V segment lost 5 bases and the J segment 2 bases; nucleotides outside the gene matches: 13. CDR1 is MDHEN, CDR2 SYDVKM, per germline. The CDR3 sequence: CASSPTKGQGIGNQPQHF. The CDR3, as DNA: TGTGCCAGCAGTCCCACTAAGGGACAGGGTATTGGCAATCAGCCCCAGCATTTT.

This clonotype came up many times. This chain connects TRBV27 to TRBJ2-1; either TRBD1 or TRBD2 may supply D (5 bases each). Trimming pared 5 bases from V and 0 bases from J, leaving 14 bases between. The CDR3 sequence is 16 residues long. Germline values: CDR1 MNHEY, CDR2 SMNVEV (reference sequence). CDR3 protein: CASSLEGSISYNEQFF. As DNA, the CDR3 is TGTGCCAGCAGTCTCGAGGGGTCTATCTCCTACAATGAGCAGTTCTTC.

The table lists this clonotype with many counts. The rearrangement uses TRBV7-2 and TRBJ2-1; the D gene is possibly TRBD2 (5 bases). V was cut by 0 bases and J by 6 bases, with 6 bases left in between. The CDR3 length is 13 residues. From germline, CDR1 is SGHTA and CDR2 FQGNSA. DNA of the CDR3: TGTGCCAGCAGCTTAGCGGAGGTCAATGAGCAGTTCTTC. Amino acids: CASSLAEVNEQFF.

CDR3 sequence reads: CASSDGTGPYEQYF. CDR3 nucleotides: TGTGCCAGCTCAGACGGGACAGGTCCCTACGAGCAGTACTTC. The chain carries TRBV18 and TRBJ2-7; 8 bases agree with TRBD1. Trimming cost V 5 bases and J 2 bases; bases outside gene matches: 5. The CDR3 spans 14 residues. Germline-derived CDR1 and CDR2 are KGHSH and LQKENI.

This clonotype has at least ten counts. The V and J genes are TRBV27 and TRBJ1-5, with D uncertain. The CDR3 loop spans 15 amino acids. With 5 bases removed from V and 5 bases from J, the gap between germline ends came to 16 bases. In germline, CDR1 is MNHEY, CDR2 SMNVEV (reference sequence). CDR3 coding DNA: TGTGCCAGCAGTCCCCGCTCGCAACGAGATCAGCCCCAGCATTTT. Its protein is CASSPRSQRDQPQHF.

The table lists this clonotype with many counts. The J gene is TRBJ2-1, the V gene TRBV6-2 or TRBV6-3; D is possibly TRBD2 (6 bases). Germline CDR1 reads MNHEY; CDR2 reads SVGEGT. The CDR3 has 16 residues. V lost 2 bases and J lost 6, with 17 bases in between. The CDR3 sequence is CASSYPGGRIRNEQFF. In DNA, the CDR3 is TGTGCCAGCAGTTACCCCGGGGGACGGATCCGCAATGAGCAGTTCTTC.

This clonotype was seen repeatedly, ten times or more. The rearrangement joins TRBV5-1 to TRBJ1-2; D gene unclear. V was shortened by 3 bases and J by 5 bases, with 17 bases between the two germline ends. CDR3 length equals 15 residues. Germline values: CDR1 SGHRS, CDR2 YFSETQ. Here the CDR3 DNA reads TGCGCCAGCAGCTCCGGACGTAATTCTTGGTATGGCTACACCTTC. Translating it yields CASSSGRNSWYGYTF.

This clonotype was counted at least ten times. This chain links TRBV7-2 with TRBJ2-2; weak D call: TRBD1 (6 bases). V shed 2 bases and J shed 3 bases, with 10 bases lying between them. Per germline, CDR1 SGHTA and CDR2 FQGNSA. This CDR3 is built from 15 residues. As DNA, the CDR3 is TGTGCCAGCAGCTTACAGGGGACGGACACCGGGGAGCTGTTTTTT. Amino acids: CASSLQGTDTGELFF.

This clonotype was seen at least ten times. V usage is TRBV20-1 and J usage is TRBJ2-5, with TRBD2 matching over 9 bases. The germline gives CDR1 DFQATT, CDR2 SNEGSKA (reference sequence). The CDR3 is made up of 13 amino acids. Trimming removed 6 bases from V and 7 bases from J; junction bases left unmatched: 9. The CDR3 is CSAPEGSGGTQYF. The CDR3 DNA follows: TGCAGTGCCCCGGAGGGTAGCGGGGGGACCCAGTACTTC.

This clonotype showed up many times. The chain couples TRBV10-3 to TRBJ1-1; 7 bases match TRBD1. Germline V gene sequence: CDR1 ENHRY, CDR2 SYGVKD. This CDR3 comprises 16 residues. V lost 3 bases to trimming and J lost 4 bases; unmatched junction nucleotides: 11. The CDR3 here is CAISDLDPRQGTEAFF. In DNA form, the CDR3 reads TGTGCCATCAGTGATCTAGACCCACGACAGGGCACTGAAGCTTTCTTT.

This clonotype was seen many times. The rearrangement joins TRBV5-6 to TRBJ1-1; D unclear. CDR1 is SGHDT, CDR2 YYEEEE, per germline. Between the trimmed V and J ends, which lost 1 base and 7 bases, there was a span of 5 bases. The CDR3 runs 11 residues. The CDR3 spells CASSLSDEAFF. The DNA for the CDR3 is TGTGCCAGCAGCTTGTCAGATGAAGCTTTCTTT.

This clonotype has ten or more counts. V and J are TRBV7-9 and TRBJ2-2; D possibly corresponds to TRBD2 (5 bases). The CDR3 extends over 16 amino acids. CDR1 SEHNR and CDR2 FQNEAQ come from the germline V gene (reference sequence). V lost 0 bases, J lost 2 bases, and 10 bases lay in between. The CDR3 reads CASSLALGLNTGELFF. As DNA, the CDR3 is TGTGCCAGCAGCTTAGCCCTTGGACTTAACACCGGGGAGCTGTTTTTT.

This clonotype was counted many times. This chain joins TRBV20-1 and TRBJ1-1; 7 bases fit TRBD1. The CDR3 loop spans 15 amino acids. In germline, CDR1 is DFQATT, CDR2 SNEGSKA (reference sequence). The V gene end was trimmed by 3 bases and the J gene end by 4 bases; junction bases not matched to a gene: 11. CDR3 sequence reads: CSASPRTGRPTEAFF. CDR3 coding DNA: TGCAGTGCTAGCCCTAGGACAGGTAGACCCACTGAAGCTTTCTTT.

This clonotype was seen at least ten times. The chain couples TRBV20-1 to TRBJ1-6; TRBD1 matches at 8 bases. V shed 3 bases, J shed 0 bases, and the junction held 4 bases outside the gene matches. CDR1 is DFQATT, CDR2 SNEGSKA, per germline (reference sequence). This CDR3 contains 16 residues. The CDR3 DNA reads TGCAGTGCTAGGGACAGGGCGGGCTCCTATAATTCACCCCTCCACTTT. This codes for CSARDRAGSYNSPLHF.

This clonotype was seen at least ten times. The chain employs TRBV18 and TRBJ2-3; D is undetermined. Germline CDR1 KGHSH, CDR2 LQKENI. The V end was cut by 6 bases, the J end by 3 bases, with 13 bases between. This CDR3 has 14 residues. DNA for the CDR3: TGTGCCAGCTCCCCAGCCCAGGTGACAGATACGCAGTATTTT. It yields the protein CASSPAQVTDTQYF.

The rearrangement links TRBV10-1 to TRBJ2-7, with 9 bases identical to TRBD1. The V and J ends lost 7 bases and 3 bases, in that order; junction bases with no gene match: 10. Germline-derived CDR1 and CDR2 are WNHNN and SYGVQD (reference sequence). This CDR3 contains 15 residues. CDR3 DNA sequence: TGCGCCAGCATTGACACGGACAGGGGAATCTACGAGCAGTACTTC. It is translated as CASIDTDRGIYEQYF.

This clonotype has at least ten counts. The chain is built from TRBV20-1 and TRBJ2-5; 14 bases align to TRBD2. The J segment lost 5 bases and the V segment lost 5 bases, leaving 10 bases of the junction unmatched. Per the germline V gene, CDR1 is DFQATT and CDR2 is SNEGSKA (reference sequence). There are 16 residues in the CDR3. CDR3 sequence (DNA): TGCAGTGCTGAGGGACTAGCGGGGGCCCTTGGGGAGACCCAGTACTTC. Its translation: CSAEGLAGALGETQYF.

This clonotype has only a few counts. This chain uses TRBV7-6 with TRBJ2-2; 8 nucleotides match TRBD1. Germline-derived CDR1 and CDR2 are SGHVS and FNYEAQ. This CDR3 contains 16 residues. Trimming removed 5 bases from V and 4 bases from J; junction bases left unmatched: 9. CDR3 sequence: CASSHPGQEVTGELFF. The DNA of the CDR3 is TGTGCCAGCAGCCACCCGGGACAGGAGGTCACCGGGGAGCTGTTTTTT.

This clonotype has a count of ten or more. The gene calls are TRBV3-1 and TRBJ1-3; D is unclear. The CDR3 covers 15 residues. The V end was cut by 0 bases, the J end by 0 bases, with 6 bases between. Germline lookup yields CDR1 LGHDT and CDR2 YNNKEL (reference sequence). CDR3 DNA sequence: TGTGCCAGCAGCCAAGATAGACGCTCTGGAAACACCATATATTTT. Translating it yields CASSQDRRSGNTIYF.